One T cell receptor (beta chain) is described in this entry. Its antigen is currently unknown. At one of its ends the junction is not consistent with the germline gene, which may arise from a read error. The entry originates in a study of blood T cells in healthy people across ages. Study-level results: Getting older went along with TCR beta diversity per million T cells dropping roughly linearly. Donors of long life had a larger count of naive CD4+ cells and greater diversity than aged donors.

A second PCR, run for about 7 to 12 cycles, used a sample-barcoded 5' primer plus a J-beta primer mix. Each CDR3 protein is one row after TCRdb ran MiXCR on the 5' RACE reads. Of 850,000 to 950,000 distinct CDR3 sequences listed, more than 25% are singletons. At least 7 million PBMCs were isolated per sample. The sequencing input was blood. The receptor's source is a woman older than 75 in good health.

Here the CDR3 DNA reads TGTGTCAGCACGACTCTGGGGAAGACTGAAGCTTTCTTT. It translates to CVSTTLGKTEAFF. The V and J genes are TRBV28 and TRBJ1-1, with D unresolved. This CDR3 has 13 residues. Germline loops: CDR1 MDHEN, CDR2 SYDVKM.